This T cell receptor beta chain was profiled in a study of blood T cell repertoires in COVID-19. The CDR3 spans 13 residues. The germline CDR1 and CDR2 sequences are LNHDA and SQIVND (reference sequence). V dropped 10 bases and J dropped 8 bases, with 17 bases sitting between them. Sequencing used immunoSEQ multiplex PCR; TCRdb keeps in-frame clones, though not all of them. The sample has about 260,000 clones, around 89% seen once. The chain has TRBV19 and TRBJ1-4; D gene uncertain. The specimen sequenced was PBMCs or T cells enriched from blood (not recorded which). This clonotype was obtained from a young woman who had recovered from COVID-19. This chain's CDR3 is CATSVPVIEKLFF. In DNA form, the CDR3 reads TGTGCCACCAGCGTTCCGGTGATCGAAAAACTGTTTTTT.